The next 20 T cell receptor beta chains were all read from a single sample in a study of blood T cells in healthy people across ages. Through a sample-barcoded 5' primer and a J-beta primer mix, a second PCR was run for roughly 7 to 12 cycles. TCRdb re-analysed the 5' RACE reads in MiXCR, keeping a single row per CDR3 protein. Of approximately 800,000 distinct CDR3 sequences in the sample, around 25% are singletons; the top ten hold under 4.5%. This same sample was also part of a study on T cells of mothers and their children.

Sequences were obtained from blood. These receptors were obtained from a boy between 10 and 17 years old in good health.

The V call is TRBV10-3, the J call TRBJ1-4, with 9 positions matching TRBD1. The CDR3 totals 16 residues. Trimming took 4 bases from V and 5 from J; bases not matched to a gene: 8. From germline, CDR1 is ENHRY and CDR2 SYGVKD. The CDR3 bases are TGTGCCATCAGTGCCGGGACAGGGACCCTCAATGAAAAACTGTTTTTT. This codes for CAISAGTGTLNEKLFF.

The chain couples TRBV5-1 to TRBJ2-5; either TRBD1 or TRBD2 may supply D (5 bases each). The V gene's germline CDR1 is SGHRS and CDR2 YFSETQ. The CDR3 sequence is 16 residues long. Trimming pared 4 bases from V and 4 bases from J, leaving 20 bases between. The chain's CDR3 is CASSGVVGTAGETQYF. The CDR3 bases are TGCGCCAGCAGCGGTGTAGTCGGGACGGCGGGAGAGACCCAGTACTTC.

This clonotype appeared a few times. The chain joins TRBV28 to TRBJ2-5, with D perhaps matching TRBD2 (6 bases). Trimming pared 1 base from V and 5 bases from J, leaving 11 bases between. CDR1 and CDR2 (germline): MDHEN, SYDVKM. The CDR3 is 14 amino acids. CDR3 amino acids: CASSLFGGRETQYF. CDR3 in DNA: TGTGCCAGCAGTTTATTCGGGGGACGGGAGACCCAGTACTTC.

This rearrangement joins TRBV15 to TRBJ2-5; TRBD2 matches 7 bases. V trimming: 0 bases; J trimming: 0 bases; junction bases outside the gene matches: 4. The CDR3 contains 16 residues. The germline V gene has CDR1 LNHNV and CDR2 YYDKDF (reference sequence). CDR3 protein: CATSRDGRVYQETQYF. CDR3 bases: TGTGCCACCAGCAGAGATGGGAGGGTGTACCAAGAGACCCAGTACTTC.

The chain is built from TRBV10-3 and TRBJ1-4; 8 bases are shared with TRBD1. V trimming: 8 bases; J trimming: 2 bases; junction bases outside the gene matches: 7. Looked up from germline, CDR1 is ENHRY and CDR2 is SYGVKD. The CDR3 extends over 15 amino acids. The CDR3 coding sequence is TGTGCCATCTGCAGGGGGCGCAGGACTAATGAAAAACTGTTTTTT. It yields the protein CAICRGRRTNEKLFF.

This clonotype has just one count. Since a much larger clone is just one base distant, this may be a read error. The CDR3 nucleotides are TGTGCCAGCAGACCTACGAAGAGCAGGACACTCAATCAGCCCCAGCATTTT. Translation: CASRPTKSRTLNQPQHF. This sequence joins TRBV28 and TRBJ1-5; D may be TRBD1 (5 bases). V gave up 6 bases and J gave up 3 bases, with 21 bases separating them. CDR1 is MDHEN and CDR2 is SYDVKM in the germline V gene. This CDR3 is 17 amino acids long.

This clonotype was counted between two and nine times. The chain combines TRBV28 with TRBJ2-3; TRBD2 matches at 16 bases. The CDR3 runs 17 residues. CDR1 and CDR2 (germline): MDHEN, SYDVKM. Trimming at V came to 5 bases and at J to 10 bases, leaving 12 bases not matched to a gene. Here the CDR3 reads CASSDPSGTSGRAAQYF. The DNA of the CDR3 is TGTGCCAGCAGTGATCCCTCCGGGACTAGCGGGAGGGCCGCGCAGTATTTT.

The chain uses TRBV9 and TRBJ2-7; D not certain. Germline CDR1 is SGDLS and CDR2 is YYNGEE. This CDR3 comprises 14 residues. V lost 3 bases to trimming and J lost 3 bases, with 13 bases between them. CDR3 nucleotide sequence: TGTGCCAGCAGCGCCCCGAGTAGGGACTACGAGCAGTACTTC. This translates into CASSAPSRDYEQYF.

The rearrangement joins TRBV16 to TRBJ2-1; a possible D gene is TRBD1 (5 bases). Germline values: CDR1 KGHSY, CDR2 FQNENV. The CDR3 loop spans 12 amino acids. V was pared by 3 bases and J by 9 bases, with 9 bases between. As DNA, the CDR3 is TGTGCCAGCAGCCACCAGGGTGGTGAGCAGTTCTTC. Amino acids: CASSHQGGEQFF.

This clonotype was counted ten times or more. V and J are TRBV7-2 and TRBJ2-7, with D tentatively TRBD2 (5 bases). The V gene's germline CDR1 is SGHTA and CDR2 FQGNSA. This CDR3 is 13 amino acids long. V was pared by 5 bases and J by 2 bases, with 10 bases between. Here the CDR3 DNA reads TGTGCCAGCAGCCTGGACGGGACCTACGAGCAGTACTTC. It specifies CASSLDGTYEQYF.

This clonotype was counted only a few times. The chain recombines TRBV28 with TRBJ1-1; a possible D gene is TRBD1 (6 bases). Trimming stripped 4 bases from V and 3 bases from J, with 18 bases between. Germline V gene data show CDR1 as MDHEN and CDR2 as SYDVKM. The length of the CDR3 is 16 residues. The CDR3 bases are TGTGCCAGCAGTTCGGGGGGGGCAATAATCGACACTGAAGCTTTCTTT. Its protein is CASSSGGAIIDTEAFF. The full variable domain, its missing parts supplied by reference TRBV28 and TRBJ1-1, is DVKVTQSSRYLVKRTGEKVFLECVQDMDHENMFWYRQDPGLGLRLIYFSYDVKMKEKGDIPEGYSVSREKKERFSLILESASTNQTSMYLCASSSGGAIIDTEAFFGQGTRLTVV.

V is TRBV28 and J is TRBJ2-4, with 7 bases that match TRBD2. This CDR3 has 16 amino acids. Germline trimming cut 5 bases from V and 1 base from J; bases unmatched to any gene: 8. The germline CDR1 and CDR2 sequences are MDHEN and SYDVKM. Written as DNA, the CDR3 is TGTGCCAGCAGTCCCGGGGGGTTGGCGGCCAAAAACATTCAGTACTTC. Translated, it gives CASSPGGLAAKNIQYF.

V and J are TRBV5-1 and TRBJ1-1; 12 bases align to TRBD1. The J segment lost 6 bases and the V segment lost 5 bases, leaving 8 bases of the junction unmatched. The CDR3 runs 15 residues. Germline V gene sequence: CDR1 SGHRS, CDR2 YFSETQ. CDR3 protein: CASRSGQGAFSEAFF. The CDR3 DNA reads TGCGCCAGCAGATCGGGACAGGGGGCGTTCTCTGAAGCTTTCTTT.

The DNA for the CDR3 is TGTGCCAGCACCCAAGGACAGCTAAACTATGGCTACACCTTC. As protein: CASTQGQLNYGYTF. The rearrangement uses TRBV6-2 or TRBV6-3 and TRBJ1-2; D might be TRBD1 (6 bases). The CDR3 is 14 residues long. The germline V gene has CDR1 MNHEY and CDR2 SVGEGT. V was pared by 7 bases and J by 2 bases, with 14 bases between.

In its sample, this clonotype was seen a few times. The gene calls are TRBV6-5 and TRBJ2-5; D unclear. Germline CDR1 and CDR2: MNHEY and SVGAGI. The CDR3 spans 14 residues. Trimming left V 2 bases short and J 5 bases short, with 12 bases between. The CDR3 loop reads CASSYELAFETQYF. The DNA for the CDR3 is TGTGCCAGCAGTTACGAACTTGCTTTTGAGACCCAGTACTTC.

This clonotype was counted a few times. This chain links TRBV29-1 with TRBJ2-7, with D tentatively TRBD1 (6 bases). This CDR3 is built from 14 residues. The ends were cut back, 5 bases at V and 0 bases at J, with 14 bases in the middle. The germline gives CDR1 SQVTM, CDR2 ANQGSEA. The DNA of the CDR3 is TGCAGCGTTATGGTTCGGACAGCCTCCTACGAGCAGTACTTC. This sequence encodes CSVMVRTASYEQYF.

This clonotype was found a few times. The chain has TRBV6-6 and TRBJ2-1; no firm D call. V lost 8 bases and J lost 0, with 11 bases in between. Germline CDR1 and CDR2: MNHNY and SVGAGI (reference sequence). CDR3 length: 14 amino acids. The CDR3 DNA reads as TGTGCCAGCGGGGAAAAGACCTCCTACAATGAGCAGTTCTTC. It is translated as CASGEKTSYNEQFF.

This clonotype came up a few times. The CDR3 coding sequence is TGTGCCAGCAGACCAAGCGGGGGGGCCGTGGAGACCCAGTACTTC. It specifies CASRPSGGAVETQYF. The rearrangement joins TRBV12-3 or TRBV12-4 to TRBJ2-5; 10 positions agree with TRBD2. V trimming: 6 bases; J trimming: 5 bases; junction bases outside the gene matches: 9. CDR3 length: 15 residues.

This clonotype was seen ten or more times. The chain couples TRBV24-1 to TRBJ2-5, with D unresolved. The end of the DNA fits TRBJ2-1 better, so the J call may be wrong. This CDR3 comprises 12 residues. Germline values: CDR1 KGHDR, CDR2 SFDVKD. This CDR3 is CATSALDDQQFF. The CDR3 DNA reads TGTGCCACCAGTGCCCTAGACGACCAGCAGTTCTTC.

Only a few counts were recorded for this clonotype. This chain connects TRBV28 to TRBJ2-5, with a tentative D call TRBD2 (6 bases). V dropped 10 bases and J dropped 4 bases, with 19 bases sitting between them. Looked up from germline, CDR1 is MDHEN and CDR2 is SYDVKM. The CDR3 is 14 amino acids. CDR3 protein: CATQGRILVETQYF. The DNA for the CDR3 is TGTGCCACCCAAGGGAGGATTTTGGTAGAGACCCAGTACTTC.